What follows describes a single T cell receptor (beta chain). Germline loops: CDR1 SGHAT, CDR2 FQNNGV. The V and J ends lost 2 bases and 8 bases respectively, with 21 bases between them. CDR3 size: 17 residues. The sample belongs to a study of blood T cell repertoires in COVID-19. As for the study in general: From the United States, Italy and Spain came samples of acute and convalescent COVID-19. Sources were T cells, B-cell-depleted T cells, or PBMCs; the material itself was cDNA or gDNA.

Clones were read by immunoSEQ multiplex PCR, and TCRdb kept only the in-frame ones, dropping some. Of approximately 94,000 clones listed, about 90% are singletons. Material for sequencing was peripheral blood. This TCR derives from a human donor in a cohort sampled during active COVID-19. The chain combines TRBV11-2 with TRBJ2-2; the D gene is possibly TRBD2 (6 bases). The CDR3 DNA reads as TGTGCCAGCAGCTTAAGGCGGGGTAGCATCCGTCCGGGGGAGCTGTTTTTT. Protein product: CASSLRRGSIRPGELFF.